This section outlines one TCR beta chain sequence together with its context. The data belong to a study of blood T cell repertoires in COVID-19. Study details: Sites across the United States, Italy and Spain contributed samples from acute and convalescent COVID-19. The analysed material was cDNA or gDNA that came from T cells, B-cell-depleted T cells, or PBMCs.

In the source study's methods: Estimated nucleated cell counts came from reference gene primer amplification. TCRdb's copy holds only in-frame clones and misses some; the assay was immunoSEQ multiplex PCR. V, J and clone size derive from that table, while D and trimming were established from the DNA sequence. Found here are about 250,000 clones, about 83% of them singletons; the top ten hold 5.5%. Trimming left V 5 bases short and J 5 bases short, with 12 bases between. In germline, CDR1 is PRHDT, CDR2 FYEKMQ (reference sequence). CDR3 length: 13 residues. This rearrangement joins TRBV13 to TRBJ2-5; possibly TRBD2 for D (5 bases). The TCR sequence derives from a human donor in a cohort sampled during active COVID-19. Source material: peripheral blood. This CDR3 is CASSPGLTETQYF. As DNA, the CDR3 is TGTGCCAGCAGCCCTGGACTGACGGAGACCCAGTACTTC.